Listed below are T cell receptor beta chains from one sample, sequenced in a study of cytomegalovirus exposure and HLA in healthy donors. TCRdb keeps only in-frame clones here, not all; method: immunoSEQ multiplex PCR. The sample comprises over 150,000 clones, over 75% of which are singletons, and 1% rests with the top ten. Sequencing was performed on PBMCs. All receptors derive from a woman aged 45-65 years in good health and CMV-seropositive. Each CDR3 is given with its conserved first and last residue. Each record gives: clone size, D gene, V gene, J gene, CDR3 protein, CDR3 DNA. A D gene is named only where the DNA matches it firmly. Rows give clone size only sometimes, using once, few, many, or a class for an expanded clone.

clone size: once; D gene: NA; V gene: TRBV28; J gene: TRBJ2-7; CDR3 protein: CASSLIAYEQYF; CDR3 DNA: TGTGCCAGCAGTTTAATCGCCTACGAGCAGTACTTC
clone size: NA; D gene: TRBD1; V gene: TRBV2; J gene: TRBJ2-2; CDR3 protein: CASHSLTGTTNTGELFF; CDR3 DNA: TGTGCCAGCCACTCCCTGACAGGGACGACGAACACCGGGGAGCTGTTTTTT
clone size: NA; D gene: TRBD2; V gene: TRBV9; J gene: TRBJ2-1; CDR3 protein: CASSVEGAGGSNEQFF; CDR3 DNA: TGTGCCAGCAGCGTAGAGGGAGCGGGAGGTAGTAATGAGCAGTTCTTC
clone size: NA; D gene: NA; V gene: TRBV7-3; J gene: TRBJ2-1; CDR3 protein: CASSSDYPNEQFF; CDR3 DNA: TGTGCCAGCAGCTCCGACTATCCCAATGAGCAGTTCTTC
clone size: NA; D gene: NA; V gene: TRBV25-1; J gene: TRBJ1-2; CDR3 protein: CASSRQASDYGYTF; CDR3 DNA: TGTGCCAGCAGTCGCCAAGCGTCAGACTATGGCTACACCTTC
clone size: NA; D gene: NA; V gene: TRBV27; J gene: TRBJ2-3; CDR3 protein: CASSLSRVPTDTQYF; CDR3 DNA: TGTGCCAGCAGTTTATCCAGGGTTCCCACAGATACGCAGTATTTT
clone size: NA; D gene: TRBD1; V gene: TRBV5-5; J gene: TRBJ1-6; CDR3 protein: CASSTRTGGPYNSPLHF; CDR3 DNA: TGTGCCAGCAGCACGAGGACAGGGGGGCCCTATAATTCACCCCTCCACTTT
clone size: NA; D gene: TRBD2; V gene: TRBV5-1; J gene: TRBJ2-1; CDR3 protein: CASSAVPGLAENEQFF; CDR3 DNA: TGCGCCAGCAGCGCCGTACCGGGACTAGCGGAAAACGAGCAGTTCTTC
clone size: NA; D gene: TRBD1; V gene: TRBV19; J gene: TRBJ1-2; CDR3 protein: CASSTGDRSRTTGYGYTF; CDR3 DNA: TGTGCCAGTAGTACCGGGGACAGGTCCCGGACTACTGGCTATGGCTACACCTTC
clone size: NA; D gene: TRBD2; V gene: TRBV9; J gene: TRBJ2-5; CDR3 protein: CASSYMTSPRETQYF; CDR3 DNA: TGTGCCAGCAGCTACATGACTAGCCCCAGAGAGACCCAGTACTTC
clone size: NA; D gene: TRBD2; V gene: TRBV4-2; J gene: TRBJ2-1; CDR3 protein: CASSQDQAGDGRNEQFF; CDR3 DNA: TGTGCCAGCAGCCAAGATCAGGCGGGGGACGGACGCAATGAGCAGTTCTTC
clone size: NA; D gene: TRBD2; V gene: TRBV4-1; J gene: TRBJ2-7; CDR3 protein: CASSRSGGDYYEQYF; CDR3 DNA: TGCGCCAGCAGCCGATCGGGGGGGGACTACTACGAGCAGTACTTC
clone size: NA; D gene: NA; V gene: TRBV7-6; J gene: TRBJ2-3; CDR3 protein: CASSQGPQTDTQYF; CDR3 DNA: TGTGCCAGCAGTCAGGGCCCCCAGACAGATACGCAGTATTTT
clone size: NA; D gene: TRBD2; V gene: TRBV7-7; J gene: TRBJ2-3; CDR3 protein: CASTRLADSTDTQYF; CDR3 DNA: TGTGCTAGCACCAGACTAGCGGATAGCACAGATACGCAGTATTTT
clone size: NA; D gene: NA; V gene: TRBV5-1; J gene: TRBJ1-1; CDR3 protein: CASSSNGVSNTEAFF; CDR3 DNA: TGCGCCAGCAGCTCGAACGGGGTTTCGAACACTGAAGCTTTCTTT
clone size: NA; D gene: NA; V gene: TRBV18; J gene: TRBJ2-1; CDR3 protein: CASSLFGSNEQFF; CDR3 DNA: TGTGCCAGCTCACTTTTCGGGTCCAATGAGCAGTTCTTC
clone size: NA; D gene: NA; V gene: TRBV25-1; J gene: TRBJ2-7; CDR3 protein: CASSEFVTAYEQYF; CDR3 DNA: TGTGCCAGCAGTGAATTCGTGACAGCCTACGAGCAGTACTTC
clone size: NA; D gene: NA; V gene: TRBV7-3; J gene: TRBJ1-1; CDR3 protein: CASSPNMNTEAFF; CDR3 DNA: TGTGCCAGCAGCCCAAACATGAACACTGAAGCTTTCTTT
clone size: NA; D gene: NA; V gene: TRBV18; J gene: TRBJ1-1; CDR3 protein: CASYQRGTEAFF; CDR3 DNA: TGTGCCAGTTACCAAAGAGGAACTGAAGCTTTCTTT
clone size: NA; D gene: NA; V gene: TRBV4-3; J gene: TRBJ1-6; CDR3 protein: CASSQEVSQGWSYNSPLHF; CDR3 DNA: TGCGCCAGCAGCCAAGAAGTTTCGCAGGGTTGGTCCTATAATTCACCCCTCCACTTT
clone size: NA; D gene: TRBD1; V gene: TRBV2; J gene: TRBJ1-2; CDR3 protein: CASSATQGSRYYGYTF; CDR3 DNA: TGTGCCAGCAGTGCCACACAGGGGTCTCGATATTATGGCTACACCTTC
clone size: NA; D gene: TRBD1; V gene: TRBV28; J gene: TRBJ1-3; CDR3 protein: CASLTGAHGRNTIYF; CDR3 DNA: TGTGCCAGCCTAACAGGGGCCCACGGAAGGAACACCATATATTTT
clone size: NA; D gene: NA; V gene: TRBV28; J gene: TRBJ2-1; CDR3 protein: CASSSPSAEGQFF; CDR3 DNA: TGTGCCAGCAGTTCCCCCTCGGCTGAGGGGCAGTTCTTC
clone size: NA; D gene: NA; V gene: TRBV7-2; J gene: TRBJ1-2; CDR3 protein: CASSPRGYGYTF; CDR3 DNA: TGTGCCAGCAGCCCGCGTGGCTATGGCTACACCTTC
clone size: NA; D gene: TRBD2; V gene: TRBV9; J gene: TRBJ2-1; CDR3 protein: CASSSQRGGYNEQFF; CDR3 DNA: TGTGCCAGCAGCTCCCAGCGGGGGGGATACAATGAGCAGTTCTTC
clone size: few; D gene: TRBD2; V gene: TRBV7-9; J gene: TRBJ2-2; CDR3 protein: CASSETAGTSGNPPGELFF; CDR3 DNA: TGTGCCAGCAGCGAAACCGCCGGGACTAGCGGGAATCCCCCCGGGGAGCTGTTTTTT
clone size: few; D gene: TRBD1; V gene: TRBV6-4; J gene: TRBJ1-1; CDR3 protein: CASSRQGNTEAFF; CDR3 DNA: TGTGCCAGCAGTCGACAGGGGAACACTGAAGCTTTCTTT
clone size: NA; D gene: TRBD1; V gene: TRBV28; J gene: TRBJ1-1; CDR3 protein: CASRGRGRENTEAFF; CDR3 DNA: TGTGCCAGCAGGGGTAGGGGGCGGGAAAACACTGAAGCTTTCTTT
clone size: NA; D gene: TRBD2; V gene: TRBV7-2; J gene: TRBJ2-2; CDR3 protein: CASSLAGGNTGELFF; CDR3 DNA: TGTGCCAGCAGCCTAGCGGGAGGGAACACCGGGGAGCTGTTTTTT
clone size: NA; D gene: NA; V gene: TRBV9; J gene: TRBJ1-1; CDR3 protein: CASSVGNYPEAFF; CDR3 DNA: TGTGCCAGCAGCGTAGGGAACTATCCTGAAGCTTTCTTT
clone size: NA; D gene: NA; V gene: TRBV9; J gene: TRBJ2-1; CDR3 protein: CASSARLGDNEQFF; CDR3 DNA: TGTGCCAGCAGCGCCCGACTGGGAGACAATGAGCAGTTCTTC
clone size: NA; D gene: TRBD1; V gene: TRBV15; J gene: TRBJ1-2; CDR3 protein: CATSGPTGIHGYTF; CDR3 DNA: TGTGCCACCAGCGGACCGACAGGGATCCATGGCTACACCTTC
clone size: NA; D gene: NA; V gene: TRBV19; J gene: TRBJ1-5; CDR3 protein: CASTIGGYNQPQHF; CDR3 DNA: TGTGCCAGTACAATCGGAGGCTACAATCAGCCCCAGCATTTT
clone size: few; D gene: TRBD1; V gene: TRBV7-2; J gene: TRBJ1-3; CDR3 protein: CASSRGQGTANTIYF; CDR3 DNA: TGTGCCAGCAGCCGGGGACAGGGGACGGCAAACACCATATATTTT
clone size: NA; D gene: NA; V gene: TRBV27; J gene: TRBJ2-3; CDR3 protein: CASRRTLWTVSTDTQYF; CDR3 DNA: TGTGCCAGCAGACGAACGTTGTGGACAGTAAGCACAGATACGCAGTATTTT
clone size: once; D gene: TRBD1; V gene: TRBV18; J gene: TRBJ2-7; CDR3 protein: CASSPLDRGSYEQYF; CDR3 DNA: TGTGCCAGCTCACCACTGGACAGGGGCTCCTACGAGCAGTACTTC
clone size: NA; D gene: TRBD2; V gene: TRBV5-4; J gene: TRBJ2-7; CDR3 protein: CASSAELAGGSEQYF; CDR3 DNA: TGTGCCAGCAGCGCGGAACTAGCGGGGGGGTCCGAGCAGTACTTC
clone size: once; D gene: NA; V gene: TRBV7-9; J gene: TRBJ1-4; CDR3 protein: CASSPQGEKLFF; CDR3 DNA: TGTGCCAGCAGCCCCCAGGGGGAAAAACTGTTTTTT
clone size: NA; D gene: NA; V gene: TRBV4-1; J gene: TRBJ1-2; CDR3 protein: CASSQDREGRLNYGYTF; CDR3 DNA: TGCGCCAGCAGCCAAGATCGGGAAGGGCGGCTTAACTATGGCTACACCTTC
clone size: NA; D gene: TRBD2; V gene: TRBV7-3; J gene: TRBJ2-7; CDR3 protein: CASSRTSGTASSEQYF; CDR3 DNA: TGTGCCAGCAGTAGGACTAGCGGGACTGCATCTAGCGAGCAGTACTTC
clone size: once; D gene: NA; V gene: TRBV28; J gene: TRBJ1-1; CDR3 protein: CASSRWSTEAFF; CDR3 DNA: TGTGCCAGCAGTAGATGGAGCACTGAAGCTTTCTTT
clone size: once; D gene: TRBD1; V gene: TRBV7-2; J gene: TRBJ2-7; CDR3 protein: CASSRDSPYEQYF; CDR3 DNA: TGTGCCAGCAGCCGGGACAGCCCTTACGAGCAGTACTTC
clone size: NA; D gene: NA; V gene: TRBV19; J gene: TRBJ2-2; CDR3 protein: CASSRGTANTGELFF; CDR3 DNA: TGTGCCAGTAGCCGCGGGACAGCAAACACCGGGGAGCTGTTTTTT
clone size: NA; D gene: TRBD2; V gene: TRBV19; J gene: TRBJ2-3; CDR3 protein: CASSFLPELAGIPPPDTQYF; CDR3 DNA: TGTGCCAGTAGTTTCCTCCCCGAGTTAGCGGGAATCCCGCCACCAGATACGCAGTATTTT
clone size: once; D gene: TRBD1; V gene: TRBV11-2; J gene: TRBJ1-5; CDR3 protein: CASSLDRAQPQHF; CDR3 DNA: TGTGCCAGCAGCCTCGACAGGGCTCAGCCCCAGCATTTT
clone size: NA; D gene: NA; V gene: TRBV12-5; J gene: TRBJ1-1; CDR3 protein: CASGNGNTEAFF; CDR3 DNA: TGTGCTAGTGGTAACGGGAACACTGAAGCTTTCTTT
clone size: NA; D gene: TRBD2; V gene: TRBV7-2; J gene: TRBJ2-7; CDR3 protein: CASSLDLAGGSYEQYF; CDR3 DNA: TGTGCCAGCAGCTTAGATTTAGCGGGAGGGAGCTACGAGCAGTACTTC
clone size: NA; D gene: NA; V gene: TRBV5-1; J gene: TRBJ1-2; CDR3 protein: CASSLAGDRRYGYTF; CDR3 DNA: TGCGCCAGCAGCTTGGCCGGTGACAGACGATATGGCTACACCTTC